Shown below are 10 T cell receptor beta chains from a single sample sequenced in a study of cytomegalovirus exposure and HLA in healthy donors. 13 Jbeta primers and 60 Vbeta primers were used for the PCR. Profiled with immunoSEQ multiplex PCR; TCRdb holds only in-frame clones, not every one. The data show about 190,000 clones, roughly 84% seen once. Sequenced input: PBMCs. These receptors were collected from a boy younger than 18 in good health and CMV-seronegative.

This clone is a singleton in its sample. DNA for the CDR3: TGCGCCAGCAGCACTGTAGCGGGACGGATAGATACGCAGTATTTT. It encodes CASSTVAGRIDTQYF. The V and J genes are TRBV5-1 and TRBJ2-3; 8 bases agree with TRBD2. Germline CDR1 reads SGHRS; CDR2 reads YFSETQ. The CDR3 has 15 residues. The V and J ends lost 4 bases and 5 bases, in that order; junction bases with no gene match: 9. Together with reference TRBV5-1 and TRBJ2-3, the CDR3 gives the full variable domain: KAGVTQTPRYLIKTRGQQVTLSCSPISGHRSVSWYQQTPGQGLQFLFEYFSETQRNKGNFPGRFSGRQFSNSRSEMNVSTLELGDSALYLCASSTVAGRIDTQYFGPGTRLTVL.

The J gene is TRBJ2-5, the V gene TRBV5-1; D gene uncertain. This CDR3 has 16 residues. Germline-derived CDR1 and CDR2 are SGHRS and YFSETQ. Trimming stripped 3 bases from V and 6 bases from J, with 21 bases between. The DNA of the CDR3 is TGCGCCAGCAGCTCTGAACCTTCGGGTTTAAAGCAGACCCAGTACTTC. Translated: CASSSEPSGLKQTQYF.

CDR3 residues: CATAAGGQSYEKLFF. In DNA, the CDR3 is TGTGCCACTGCCGCCGGGGGGCAGAGTTATGAAAAACTGTTTTTT. V is TRBV19 and J is TRBJ1-4; TRBD1 might be the D (6 bases). The CDR3 runs to 15 residues. Trimming took 10 bases from V and 6 from J, leaving 21 bases between them. Germline CDR1 is LNHDA and CDR2 is SQIVND (reference sequence). Using reference TRBV19 and TRBJ1-4 for the parts outside the CDR3, the full variable domain is DGGITQSPKYLFRKEGQNVTLSCEQNLNHDAMYWYRQDPGQGLRLIYYSQIVNDFQKGDIAEGYSVSREKKESFPLTVTSAQKNPTAFYLCATAAGGQSYEKLFFGSGTQLSVL.

This chain uses TRBV9 with TRBJ1-1; D unclear. Germline V gives CDR1 SGDLS, CDR2 YYNGEE. Trimming removed 4 bases at V and 4 bases at J, with 8 bases between. This CDR3 region has 12 residues. CDR3 loop: CASSPRSTEAFF. The CDR3 coding sequence is TGTGCCAGCAGCCCCCGTAGCACTGAAGCTTTCTTT. The entire variable domain, with the rest obtained from reference TRBV9 and TRBJ1-1, is as follows: DSGVTQTPKHLITATGQRVTLRCSPRSGDLSVYWYQQSLDQGLQFLIQYYNGEERAKGNILERFSAQQFPDLHSELNLSSLELGDSALYFCASSPRSTEAFFGQGTRLTVV.

The rearrangement uses TRBV5-1 and TRBJ2-7; a possible D gene is TRBD2 (6 bases). Deletions cut 1 base from V and 0 bases from J, with 17 bases between. The germline CDR1 and CDR2 sequences are SGHRS and YFSETQ. CDR3 length equals 17 residues. CDR3: CASSLISGSVSSYEQYF. DNA for the CDR3: TGCGCCAGCAGCTTGATTAGCGGTTCGGTGAGCTCCTACGAGCAGTACTTC.

The chain recombines TRBV5-4 with TRBJ2-6; D not certain. Germline V gene data show CDR1 as SGHNT and CDR2 as YYREEE (reference sequence). With 3 bases removed from V and 0 bases from J, the gap between germline ends came to 13 bases. The CDR3 runs 17 residues. CDR3 DNA: TGTGCCAGCAGCTCACCTACGACATACTCTGGGGCCAACGTCCTGACTTTC. Protein product: CASSSPTTYSGANVLTF.

As to this clone: Other DNA sequences from this sample encode an identical CDR3 as well. J is TRBJ1-1 and V is TRBV5-1; D uncertain. This CDR3 has 13 residues. Trimming pared 4 bases from V and 1 base from J, leaving 8 bases between. Germline loops: CDR1 SGHRS, CDR2 YFSETQ. Here the CDR3 DNA reads TGCGCCAGCAGCGTTGGCCAGAACACTGAAGCTTTCTTT. Translation gives CASSVGQNTEAFF.

The chain carries TRBV2 and TRBJ2-4; 14 positions match TRBD2. The germline V gene encodes CDR1 SNHLY and CDR2 FYNNEI. Trimming removed 0 bases from V and 9 bases from J; junction bases left unmatched: 7. The CDR3 is 17 residues long. The CDR3 nucleotides read TGTGCCAGCAGTGAAGCGGTGACTAGCGGGAGGGGGAGCATTCAGTACTTC. Protein product: CASSEAVTSGRGSIQYF.

V gene TRBV7-6 combines with J gene TRBJ2-1; unclear D gene. Germline CDR1 is SGHVS and CDR2 is FNYEAQ. This CDR3 contains 13 residues. Deletions cut 2 bases from V and 7 bases from J, with 9 bases between. CDR3 bases: TGTGCCAGCAGCTTAACTGCGTGGAATGAGCAGTTCTTC. Its translation is CASSLTAWNEQFF.

The chain links TRBV7-6 to TRBJ1-1, with D possibly matching TRBD1 (6 bases). This CDR3 region has 15 residues. Germline CDR1 is SGHVS and CDR2 is FNYEAQ. Trimming removed 5 bases from V and 0 bases from J, with 13 bases in between. The CDR3 protein is CASSQGTDLNTEAFF. The CDR3 DNA is TGTGCCAGCAGCCAGGGGACGGACCTGAACACTGAAGCTTTCTTT.